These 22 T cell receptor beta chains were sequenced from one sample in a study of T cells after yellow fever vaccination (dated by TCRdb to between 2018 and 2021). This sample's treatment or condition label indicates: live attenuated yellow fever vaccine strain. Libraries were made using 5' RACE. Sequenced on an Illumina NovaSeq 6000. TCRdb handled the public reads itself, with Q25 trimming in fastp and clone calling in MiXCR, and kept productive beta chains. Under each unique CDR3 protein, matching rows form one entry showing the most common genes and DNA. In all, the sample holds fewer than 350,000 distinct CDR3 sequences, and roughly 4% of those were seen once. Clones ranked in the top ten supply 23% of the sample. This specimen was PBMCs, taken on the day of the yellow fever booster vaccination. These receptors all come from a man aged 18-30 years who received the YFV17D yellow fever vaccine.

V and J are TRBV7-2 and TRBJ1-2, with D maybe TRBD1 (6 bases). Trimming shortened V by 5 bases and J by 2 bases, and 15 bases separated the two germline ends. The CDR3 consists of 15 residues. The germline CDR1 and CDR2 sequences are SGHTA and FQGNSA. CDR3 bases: TGTGCCAGCAGCGTATCCACAGGGATCAACTATGGCTACACCTTC. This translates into CASSVSTGINYGYTF.

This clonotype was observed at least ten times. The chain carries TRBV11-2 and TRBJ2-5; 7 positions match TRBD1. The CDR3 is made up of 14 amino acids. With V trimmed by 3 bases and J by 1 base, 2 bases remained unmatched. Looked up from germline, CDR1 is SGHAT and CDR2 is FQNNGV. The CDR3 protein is CASSLDRLQETQYF. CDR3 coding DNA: TGTGCCAGCAGCTTGGACAGGCTCCAAGAGACCCAGTACTTC. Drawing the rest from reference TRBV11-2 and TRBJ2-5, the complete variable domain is EAGVAQSPRYKIIEKRQSVAFWCNPISGHATLYWYQQILGQGPKLLIQFQNNGVVDDSQLPKDRFSAERLKGVDSTLKIQPAKLEDSAVYLCASSLDRLQETQYFGPGTRLLVL.

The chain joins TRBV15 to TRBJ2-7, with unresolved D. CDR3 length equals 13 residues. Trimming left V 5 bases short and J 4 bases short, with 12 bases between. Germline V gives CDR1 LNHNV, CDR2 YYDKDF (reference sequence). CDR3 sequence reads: CATSPGRHYEQYF. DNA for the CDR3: TGTGCCACCAGCCCTGGCAGACATTACGAGCAGTACTTC.

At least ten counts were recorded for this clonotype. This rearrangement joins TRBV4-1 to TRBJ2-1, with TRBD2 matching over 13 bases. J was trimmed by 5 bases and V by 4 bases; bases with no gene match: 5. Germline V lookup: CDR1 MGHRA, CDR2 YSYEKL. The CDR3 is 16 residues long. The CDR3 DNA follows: TGCGCCAGCAGCCCGCGACTAGCGGGGGGCCACAATGAGCAGTTCTTC. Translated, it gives CASSPRLAGGHNEQFF.

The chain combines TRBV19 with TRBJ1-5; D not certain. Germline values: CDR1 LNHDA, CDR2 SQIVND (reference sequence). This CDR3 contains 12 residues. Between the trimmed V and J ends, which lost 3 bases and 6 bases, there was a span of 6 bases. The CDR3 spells CASSILPQPQHF. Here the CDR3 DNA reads TGTGCCAGTAGTATCCTCCCTCAGCCCCAGCATTTT.

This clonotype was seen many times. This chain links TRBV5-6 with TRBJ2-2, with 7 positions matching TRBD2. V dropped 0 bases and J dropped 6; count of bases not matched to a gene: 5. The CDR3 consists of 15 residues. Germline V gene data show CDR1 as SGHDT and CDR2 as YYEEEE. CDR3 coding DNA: TGTGCCAGCAGCTTGGACGGCCGGGGGGCCGGGGAGCTGTTTTTT. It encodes CASSLDGRGAGELFF.

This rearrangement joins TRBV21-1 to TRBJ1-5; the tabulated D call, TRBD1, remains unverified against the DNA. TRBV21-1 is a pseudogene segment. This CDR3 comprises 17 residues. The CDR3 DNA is TGTGCCAGCAGCAAGTATCCCGTAAACCCCGAGAGTCAGCCCCAGCATTTT. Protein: CASSKYPVNPESQPQHF.

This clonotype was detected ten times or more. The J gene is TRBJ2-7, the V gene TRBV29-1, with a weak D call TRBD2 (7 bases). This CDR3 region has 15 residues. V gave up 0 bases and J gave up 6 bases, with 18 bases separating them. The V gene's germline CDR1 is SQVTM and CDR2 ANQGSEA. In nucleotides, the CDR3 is TGCAGCGTTGAAGATGGGAGGGGGACGAGAAGCGAGCAGTACTTC. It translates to CSVEDGRGTRSEQYF.

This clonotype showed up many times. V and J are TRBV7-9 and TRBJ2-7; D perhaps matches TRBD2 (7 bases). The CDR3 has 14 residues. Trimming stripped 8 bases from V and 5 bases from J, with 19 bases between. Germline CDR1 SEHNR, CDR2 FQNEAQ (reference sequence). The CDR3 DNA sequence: TGTGCCAGCGGACCCCGGGGGGCCGGGCACGAGCAGTACGTC. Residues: CASGPRGAGHEQYV.

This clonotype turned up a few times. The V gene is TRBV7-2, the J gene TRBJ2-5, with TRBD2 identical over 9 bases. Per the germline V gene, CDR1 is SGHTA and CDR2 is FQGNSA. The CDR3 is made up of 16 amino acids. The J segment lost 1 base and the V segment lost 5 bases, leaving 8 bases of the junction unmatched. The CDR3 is CASSLAGGAFQETQYF. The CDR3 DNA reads TGTGCCAGCAGCCTGGCGGGGGGGGCCTTCCAAGAGACCCAGTACTTC.

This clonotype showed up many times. CDR3 amino acids: CASSLWSGANVLTF. CDR3 DNA sequence: TGCGCCAGCAGCTTGTGGTCTGGGGCCAACGTCCTGACTTTC. The gene calls are TRBV5-1 and TRBJ2-6; D ambiguous. CDR3 length equals 14 residues. The germline V and J ends were trimmed by 1 base and 1 base, with 3 bases remaining between them. CDR1 is SGHRS, CDR2 YFSETQ, per germline. Complete variable domain (other parts from reference TRBV5-1 and TRBJ2-6): KAGVTQTPRYLIKTRGQQVTLSCSPISGHRSVSWYQQTPGQGLQFLFEYFSETQRNKGNFPGRFSGRQFSNSRSEMNVSTLELGDSALYLCASSLWSGANVLTFGAGSRLTVL.

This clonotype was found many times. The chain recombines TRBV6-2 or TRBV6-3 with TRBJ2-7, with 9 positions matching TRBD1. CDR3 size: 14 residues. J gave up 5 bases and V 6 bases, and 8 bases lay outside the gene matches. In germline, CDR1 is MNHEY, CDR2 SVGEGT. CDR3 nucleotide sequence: TGTGCCAGCAGGAACGCCGGGACAGGGAACGAGCAGTACTTC. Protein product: CASRNAGTGNEQYF.

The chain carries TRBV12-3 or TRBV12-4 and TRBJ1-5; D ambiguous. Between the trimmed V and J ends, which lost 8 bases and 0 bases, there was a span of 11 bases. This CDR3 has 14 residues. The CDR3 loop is CASHAGYSNQPQHF. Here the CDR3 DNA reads TGTGCCAGCCATGCGGGTTATAGCAATCAGCCCCAGCATTTT.

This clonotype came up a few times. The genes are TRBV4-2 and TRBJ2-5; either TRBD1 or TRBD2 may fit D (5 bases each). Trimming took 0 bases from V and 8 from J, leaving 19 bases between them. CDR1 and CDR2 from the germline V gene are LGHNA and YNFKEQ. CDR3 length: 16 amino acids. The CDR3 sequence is CASSQDEGANGGTQYF. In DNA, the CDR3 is TGTGCCAGCAGCCAAGATGAAGGGGCGAATGGGGGTACCCAGTACTTC.

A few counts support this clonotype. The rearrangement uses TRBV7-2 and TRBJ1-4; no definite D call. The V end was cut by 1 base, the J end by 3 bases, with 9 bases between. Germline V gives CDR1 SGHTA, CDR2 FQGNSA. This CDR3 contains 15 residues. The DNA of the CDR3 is TGTGCCAGCAGCTTAGGACCCAGTTCTAATGAAAAACTGTTTTTT. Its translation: CASSLGPSSNEKLFF.

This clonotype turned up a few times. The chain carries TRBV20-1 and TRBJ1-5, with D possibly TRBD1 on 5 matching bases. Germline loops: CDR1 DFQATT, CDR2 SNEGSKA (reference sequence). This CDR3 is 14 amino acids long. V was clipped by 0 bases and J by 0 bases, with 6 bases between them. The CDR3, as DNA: TGCAGTGCTAGAGACAGGGTTAGCAATCAGCCCCAGCATTTT. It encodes CSARDRVSNQPQHF.

The CDR3 DNA reads TGCGCCAGCAGCCAGATTCTCAGGGGGTGGTTGGATGAGCAGTTCTTC. Protein: CASSQILRGWLDEQFF. The V and J genes are TRBV4-1 and TRBJ2-1; 7 positions agree with TRBD1. Germline V gene lookup returns CDR1 MGHRA and CDR2 YSYEKL. J gave up 8 bases and V 3 bases, and 13 bases lay outside the gene matches. This CDR3 is 16 amino acids long.

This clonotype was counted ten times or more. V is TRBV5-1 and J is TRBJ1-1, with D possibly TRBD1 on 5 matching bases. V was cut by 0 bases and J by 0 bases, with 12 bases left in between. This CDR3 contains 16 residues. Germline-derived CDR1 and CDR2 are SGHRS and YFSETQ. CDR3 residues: CASSLGRGSMNTEAFF. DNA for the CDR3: TGCGCCAGCAGCTTGGGTAGGGGATCTATGAACACTGAAGCTTTCTTT. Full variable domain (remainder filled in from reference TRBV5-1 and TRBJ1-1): KAGVTQTPRYLIKTRGQQVTLSCSPISGHRSVSWYQQTPGQGLQFLFEYFSETQRNKGNFPGRFSGRQFSNSRSEMNVSTLELGDSALYLCASSLGRGSMNTEAFFGQGTRLTVV.

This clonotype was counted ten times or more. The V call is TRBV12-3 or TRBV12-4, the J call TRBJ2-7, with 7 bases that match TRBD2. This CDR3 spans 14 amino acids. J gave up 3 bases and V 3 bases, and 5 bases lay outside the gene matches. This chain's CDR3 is CASSFGAGYYEQYF. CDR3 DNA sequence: TGTGCCAGCAGTTTCGGAGCGGGGTACTACGAGCAGTACTTC.

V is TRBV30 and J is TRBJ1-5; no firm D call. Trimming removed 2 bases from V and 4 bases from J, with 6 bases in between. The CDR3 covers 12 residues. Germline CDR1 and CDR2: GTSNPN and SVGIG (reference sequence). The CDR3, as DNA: TGTGCCTGGAGTTTTGAGAATCAGCCCCAGCATTTT. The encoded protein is CAWSFENQPQHF.

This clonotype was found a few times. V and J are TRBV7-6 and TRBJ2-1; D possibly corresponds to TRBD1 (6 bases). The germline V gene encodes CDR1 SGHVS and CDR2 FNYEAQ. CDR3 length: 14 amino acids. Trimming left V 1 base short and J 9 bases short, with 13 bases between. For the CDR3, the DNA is TGTGCCAGCAGCTTAGAACTGGGGGCCCTTGAGCAGTTCTTC. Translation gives CASSLELGALEQFF.

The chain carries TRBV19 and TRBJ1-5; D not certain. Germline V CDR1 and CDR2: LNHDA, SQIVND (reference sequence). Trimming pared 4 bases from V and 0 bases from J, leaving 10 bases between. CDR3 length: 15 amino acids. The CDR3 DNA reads TGTGCCAGTAGTAGGTTAAGTGATAGCAATCAGCCCCAGCATTTT. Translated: CASSRLSDSNQPQHF.